In this sample, the clone carrying this T cell receptor (beta chain) turned up many times. Antigen specificity is unknown. These data are taken from a study of regulatory T cells in long-lasting Graves disease. According to the study, TCR beta libraries were built with iRepertoire HTBI primers and CDR3-region Arm-PCR. TCRdb re-called the multiplex PCR reads with MiXCR, one entry per CDR3 protein. The data show roughly 500,000 distinct CDR3 sequences, around 12% seen once. In germline, CDR1 is SGHTA, CDR2 FQGNSA. CDR3 length equals 14 residues. V lost 4 bases to trimming and J lost 4 bases, with 14 bases between them. Whole-study results and caveats: Persistent Graves' patients showed a TCR diversity that was lower than that of newly diagnosed ones. Persistent disease favored TRBV28, TRBJ1-2 and TRBJ2-5.

Time point noted: newly diagnosed GD, antithyroid drugs for less than 3 months. After RNA was extracted from PBMCs, the TCR library was made from it. Around 10 milliliters of peripheral blood were drawn into EDTA tubes. The same data also contributed to another study, on T cells in Graves' hyperthyroidism and ophthalmopathy.

V and J are TRBV7-2 and TRBJ2-7; tentative D call: TRBD1 (6 bases). The TCR comes from a woman aged 30 to 39 with Graves disease. Specimen: peripheral blood mononuclear cells (PBMCs), collected at new diagnosis, from a patient treated with antithyroid drugs. The CDR3 nucleotides are TGTGCCAGCAGCTCACAAGGACAGCGATACGAGCAGTACTTC. It encodes CASSSQGQRYEQYF.